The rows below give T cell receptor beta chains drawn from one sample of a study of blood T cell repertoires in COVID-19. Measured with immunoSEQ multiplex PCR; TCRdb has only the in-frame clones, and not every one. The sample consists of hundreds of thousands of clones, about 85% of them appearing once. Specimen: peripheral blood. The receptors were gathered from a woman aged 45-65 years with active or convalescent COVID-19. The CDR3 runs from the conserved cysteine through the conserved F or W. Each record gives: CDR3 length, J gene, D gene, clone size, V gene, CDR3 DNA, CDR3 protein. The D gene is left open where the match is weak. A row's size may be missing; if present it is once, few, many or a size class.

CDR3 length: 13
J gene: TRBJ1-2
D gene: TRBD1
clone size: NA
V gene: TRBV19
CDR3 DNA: TGTGCCGGCAGGACAGGGGGCGCGGATGGCTACACCTTC
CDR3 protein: CAGRTGGADGYTF

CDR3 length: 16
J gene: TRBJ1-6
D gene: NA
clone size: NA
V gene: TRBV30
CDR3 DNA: TGTGCCTGGAGTCCGGGAACCTCCCCCGTTAATTCACCCCTCCACTTT
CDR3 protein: CAWSPGTSPVNSPLHF

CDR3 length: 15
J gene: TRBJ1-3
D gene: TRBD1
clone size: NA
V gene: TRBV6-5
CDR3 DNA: TGTGCCAGCAGCCTCAGGGGGAACTCTGGAAACACCATATATTTT
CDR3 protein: CASSLRGNSGNTIYF

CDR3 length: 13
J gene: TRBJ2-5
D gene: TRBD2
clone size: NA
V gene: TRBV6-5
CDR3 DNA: TGTGCCAGCAGTCGGACTAGCAGGGAGACCCAGTACTTC
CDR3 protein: CASSRTSRETQYF

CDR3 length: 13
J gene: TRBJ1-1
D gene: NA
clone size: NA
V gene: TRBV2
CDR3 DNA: TGTGCCAGCGGAGGCTCTCTTAACACTGAAGCTTTCTTT
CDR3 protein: CASGGSLNTEAFF

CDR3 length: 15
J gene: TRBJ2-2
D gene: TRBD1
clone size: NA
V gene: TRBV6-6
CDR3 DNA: TGTGCCAGCAGACCCGGGACAGGGGACACCGGGGAGCTGTTTTTT
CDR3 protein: CASRPGTGDTGELFF

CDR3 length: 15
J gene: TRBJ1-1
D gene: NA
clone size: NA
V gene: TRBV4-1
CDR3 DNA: TGCGCCAGCAGCAAAGGGGAGGCAGATAACACTGAAGCTTTCTTT
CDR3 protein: CASSKGEADNTEAFF

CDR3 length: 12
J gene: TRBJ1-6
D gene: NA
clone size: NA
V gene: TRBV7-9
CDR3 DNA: TGTGCCAGCAGCCCTTCGGGGTGGACCCTCCACTTT
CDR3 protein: CASSPSGWTLHF

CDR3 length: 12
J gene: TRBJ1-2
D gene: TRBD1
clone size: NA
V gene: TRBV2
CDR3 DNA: TGTGCCAGCCGGGGGACAGGGGAAGGCTACACCTTC
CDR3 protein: CASRGTGEGYTF

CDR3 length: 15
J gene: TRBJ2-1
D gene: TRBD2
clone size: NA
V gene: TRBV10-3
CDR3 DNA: TGTGCCATCAGTGACGGGACTAGGGGCTACAATGAGCAGTTCTTC
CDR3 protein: CAISDGTRGYNEQFF

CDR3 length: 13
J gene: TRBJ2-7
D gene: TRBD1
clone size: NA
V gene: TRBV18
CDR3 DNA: TGTGCCAGCTCTCCGGGACAGAACTACGAGCAGTACTTC
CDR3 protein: CASSPGQNYEQYF

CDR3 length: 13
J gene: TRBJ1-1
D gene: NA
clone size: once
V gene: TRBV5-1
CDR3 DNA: TGCGCCAGCAGCTTGGAAGGTCAGGCACGGGCTTTCTTT
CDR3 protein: CASSLEGQARAFF

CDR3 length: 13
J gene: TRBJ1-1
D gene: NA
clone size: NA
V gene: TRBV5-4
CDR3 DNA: TGTGTCAGCAGCCCTTCGAGGAACACTGAAGCTTTCTTT
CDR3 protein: CVSSPSRNTEAFF

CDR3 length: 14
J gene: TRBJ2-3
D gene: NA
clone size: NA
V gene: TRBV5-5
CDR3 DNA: TGTGCCAGCAGCTTCACTGCGGGCACAGATACGCAGTATTTT
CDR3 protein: CASSFTAGTDTQYF

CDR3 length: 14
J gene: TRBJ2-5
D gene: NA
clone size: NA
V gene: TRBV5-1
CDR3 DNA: TGCGCCAGCAGCTTGGCGCAGCGGAAAGAGACCCAGTACTTC
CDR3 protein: CASSLAQRKETQYF

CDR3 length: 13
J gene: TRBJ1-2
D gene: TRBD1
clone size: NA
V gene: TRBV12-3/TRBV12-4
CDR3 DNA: TGTGCCAGCAGAGGGACAGGGAGTTTTGGCTACACCTTC
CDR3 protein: CASRGTGSFGYTF

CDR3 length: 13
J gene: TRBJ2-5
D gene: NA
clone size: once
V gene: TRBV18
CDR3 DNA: TGTGCCAGCTCCCCCCCCAGCGAGGGGACCCAGTACTTC
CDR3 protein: CASSPPSEGTQYF

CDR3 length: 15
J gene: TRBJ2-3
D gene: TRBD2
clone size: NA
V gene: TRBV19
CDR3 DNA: TGTGCCAGTAGTATAGATAGCGGGAGGACAGATACGCAGTATTTT
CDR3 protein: CASSIDSGRTDTQYF

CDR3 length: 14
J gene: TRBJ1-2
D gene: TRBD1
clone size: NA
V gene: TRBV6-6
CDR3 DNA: TGTGCCAGCAGTGTTAGGGGGCTGAGGTATGGCTACACCTTC
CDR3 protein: CASSVRGLRYGYTF

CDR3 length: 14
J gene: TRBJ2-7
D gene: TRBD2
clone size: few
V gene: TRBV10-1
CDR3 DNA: TGCGCCAGCAGTGAGGCGGGAGCCCCCAACGAGCAGTACTTC
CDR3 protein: CASSEAGAPNEQYF

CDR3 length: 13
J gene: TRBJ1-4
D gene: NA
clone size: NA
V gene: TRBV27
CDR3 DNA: TGTGCCAGCAGTAGTCAGATTAATGAAAAACTGTTTTTT
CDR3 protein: CASSSQINEKLFF

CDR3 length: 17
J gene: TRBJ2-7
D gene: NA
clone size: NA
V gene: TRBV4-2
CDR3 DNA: TGTGCCAGCAGCCAAGAGCAGTCCAGGGGCGATCACTACGAGCAGTACTTC
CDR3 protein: CASSQEQSRGDHYEQYF

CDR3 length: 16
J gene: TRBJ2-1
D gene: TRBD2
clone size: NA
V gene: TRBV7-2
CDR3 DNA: TGTGCCAGCAGCGCCGCCGGGACTAGCGAACGCAATGAGCAGTTCTTC
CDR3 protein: CASSAAGTSERNEQFF

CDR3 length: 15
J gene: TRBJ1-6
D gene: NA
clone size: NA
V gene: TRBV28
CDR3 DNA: TGTGCCAGCACAATTCGGGGCAGGGGCAATTCACCCCTCCACTTT
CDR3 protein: CASTIRGRGNSPLHF

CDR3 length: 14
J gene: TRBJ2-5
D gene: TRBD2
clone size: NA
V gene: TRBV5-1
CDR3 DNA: TGCGCCAGCAGCCCACAAGCGGGAGAAGAGACCCAGTACTTC
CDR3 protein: CASSPQAGEETQYF

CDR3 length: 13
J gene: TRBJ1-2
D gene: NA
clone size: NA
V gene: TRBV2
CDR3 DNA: TGTGCCAGCAGTGGCGGGAATAACTATGGCTACACCTTC
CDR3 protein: CASSGGNNYGYTF

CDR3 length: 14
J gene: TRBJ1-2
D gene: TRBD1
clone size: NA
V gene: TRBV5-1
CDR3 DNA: TGCGCCAGCAGCACTGGGACAGGGGAAAAGGGCTACACCTTC
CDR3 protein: CASSTGTGEKGYTF

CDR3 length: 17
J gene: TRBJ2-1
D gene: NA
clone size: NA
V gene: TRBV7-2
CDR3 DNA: TGTGCCAGCAGCTTACCGAGACTAGTGGTTCCCCACAATGAGCAGTTCTTC
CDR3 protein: CASSLPRLVVPHNEQFF

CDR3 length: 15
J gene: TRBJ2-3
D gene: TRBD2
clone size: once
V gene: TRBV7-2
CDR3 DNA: TGTGCCAGCAGCCGTAGCGGGGAGAGGCTAGATACGCAGTATTTT
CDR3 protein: CASSRSGERLDTQYF